These 21 T cell receptor beta chains came from one sample sequenced in a study of blood T cell repertoires in COVID-19. Clones were read by immunoSEQ multiplex PCR, and TCRdb kept only the in-frame ones, dropping some. Among tens of thousands of clones listed, 80% were seen once. Material for sequencing was peripheral blood. The receptors here all came from a woman of 80 years or more with acute or convalescent COVID-19.

This clone was counted between two and nine times. The rearrangement joins TRBV18 to TRBJ2-1; the match to TRBD2 covers 13 bases. CDR1 and CDR2 from the germline V gene are KGHSH and LQKENI. The V gene end was trimmed by 3 bases and the J gene end by 9 bases; junction bases not matched to a gene: 2. The CDR3 consists of 14 residues. The CDR3 loop is CASSPGLAGTEQFF. DNA of the CDR3: TGTGCCAGCTCACCGGGACTAGCGGGGACTGAGCAGTTCTTC.

This clone has a handful of counts. The rearrangement links TRBV11-3 to TRBJ1-1; D ambiguous. Germline CDR1 and CDR2: SGHNT and YENEEA. Trimming removed 5 bases from V and 0 bases from J, with 13 bases in between. The CDR3 sequence is 15 residues long. CDR3 DNA sequence: TGTGCCAGCAGCCCAAGCGGCGACTTGAACACTGAAGCTTTCTTT. This sequence encodes CASSPSGDLNTEAFF.

CDR3 amino acids: CASSLGGLKNTGELFF. Written as DNA, the CDR3 is TGCGCCAGCAGCTTGGGGGGACTAAAGAACACCGGGGAGCTGTTTTTT. V and J are TRBV5-1 and TRBJ2-2, with 7 positions matching TRBD2. Trimming took 0 bases from V and 1 from J; bases not matched to a gene: 3. CDR3 length: 16 amino acids. Per the germline V gene, CDR1 is SGHRS and CDR2 is YFSETQ.

This clone was seen many times. The chain employs TRBV19 and TRBJ2-3, with 15 nucleotides matching TRBD2. Germline V gives CDR1 LNHDA, CDR2 SQIVND (reference sequence). The trim removed 5 bases at V and 5 bases at J, leaving 8 bases unmatched. The CDR3 is 17 residues long. CDR3: CASSSRTSGRVGDTQYF. The CDR3 nucleotides are TGTGCCAGTAGTTCCCGGACTAGCGGGAGGGTCGGAGATACGCAGTATTTT.

The chain recombines TRBV9 with TRBJ1-1, with TRBD1 matching over 7 bases. Germline CDR1 SGDLS, CDR2 YYNGEE. The V segment lost 0 bases and the J segment 0 bases; nucleotides outside the gene matches: 2. The CDR3 covers 15 residues. CDR3 region: CASSVVQGVNTEAFF. DNA of the CDR3: TGTGCCAGCAGCGTAGTCCAGGGGGTGAACACTGAAGCTTTCTTT.

V gene TRBV6-4 combines with J gene TRBJ2-5, with a weak D call TRBD1 (5 bases). CDR1 MRHNA and CDR2 SNTAGT come from the germline V gene. This CDR3 is 13 amino acids long. With 6 bases removed from V and 1 base from J, the gap between germline ends came to 9 bases. The chain's CDR3 is CASSRQLQETQYF. CDR3 DNA sequence: TGTGCCAGCAGCAGACAGCTCCAAGAGACCCAGTACTTC.

The V and J genes are TRBV4-3 and TRBJ2-6; the D gene is possibly TRBD1 (6 bases). This CDR3 is 18 amino acids long. The germline V gene encodes CDR1 LGHNA and CDR2 YSLEER. The V and J ends lost 1 base and 4 bases respectively, with 17 bases between them. The DNA of the CDR3 is TGCGCCAGCAGCCAAGCCTTTAAATCAGGGGACGGGGCCAACGTCCTGACTTTC. Protein: CASSQAFKSGDGANVLTF.

The rearrangement uses TRBV18 and TRBJ1-3; D possibly corresponds to TRBD1 (6 bases). With 8 bases removed from V and 8 bases from J, the gap between germline ends came to 19 bases. The CDR3 consists of 14 residues. The germline gives CDR1 KGHSH, CDR2 LQKENI. CDR3 nucleotides: TGTGCCAGCAGCTTGGGGCAGGGACACGACACCATATATTTT. Its protein is CASSLGQGHDTIYF.

The chain employs TRBV18 and TRBJ2-7; D is perhaps TRBD2 (6 bases). V lost 3 bases and J lost 6, with 9 bases in between. Per the germline V gene, CDR1 is KGHSH and CDR2 is LQKENI. There are 12 residues in the CDR3. The DNA of the CDR3 is TGTGCCAGCTCACCGCTCGGGGGCGAGCAGTACTTC. Encoded protein: CASSPLGGEQYF. Together with reference TRBV18 and TRBJ2-7, the CDR3 gives the full variable domain: NAGVMQNPRHLVRRRGQEARLRCSPMKGHSHVYWYRQLPEEGLKFMVYLQKENIIDESGMPKERFSAEFPKEGPSILRIQQVVRGDSAAYFCASSPLGGEQYFGPGTRLTVT.

The chain recombines TRBV5-1 with TRBJ1-2, with TRBD1 identical over 9 bases. CDR3 length equals 15 residues. Germline CDR1 SGHRS, CDR2 YFSETQ. V was pared by 5 bases and J by 4 bases, with 9 bases of the junction left unmatched. CDR3 amino acids: CASSLGGQGSYGYTF. CDR3 DNA sequence: TGCGCCAGCAGTCTAGGGGGACAGGGCAGCTATGGCTACACCTTC.

The J gene is TRBJ1-1, the V gene TRBV11-2, with unresolved D. The germline V gene has CDR1 SGHAT and CDR2 FQNNGV. Trimming cost V 1 base and J 1 base, with 7 bases left between them. This CDR3 spans 14 amino acids. CDR3 nucleotides: TGTGCCAGCAGCTTAGTCACACCGAACACTGAAGCTTTCTTT. It codes for CASSLVTPNTEAFF.

The chain combines TRBV7-8 with TRBJ1-2; 7 bases are a match to TRBD1. The germline CDR1 and CDR2 sequences are SGHVS and FQNEAQ. This CDR3 region has 13 residues. Unmatched junction bases numbered 2, after V lost 5 bases and J lost 2 bases. The CDR3 protein is CASSQGVNYGYTF. The DNA for the CDR3 is TGTGCCAGCAGCCAGGGGGTGAACTATGGCTACACCTTC. Together with reference TRBV7-8 and TRBJ1-2, the CDR3 gives the full variable domain: GAGVSQSPRYKVAKRGQDVALRCDPISGHVSLFWYQQALGQGPEFLTYFQNEAQLDKSGLPSDRFFAERPEGSVSTLKIQRTQQEDSAVYLCASSQGVNYGYTFGSGTRLTVV.

This rearrangement joins TRBV6-6 to TRBJ1-1, with 7 bases that match TRBD1. V lost 2 bases, J lost 4 bases, and 4 bases stayed unmatched. This CDR3 has 14 residues. Per germline, CDR1 MNHNY and CDR2 SVGAGI (reference sequence). In DNA, the CDR3 is TGTGCCAGCAGTTACCCAGGGGGTGGCACTGAAGCTTTCTTT. Its protein product is CASSYPGGGTEAFF.

This clone appeared a few times. This chain links TRBV5-4 with TRBJ2-6; a possible D gene is TRBD2 (6 bases). Deletions cut 6 bases from V and 3 bases from J, with 16 bases between. There are 16 residues in the CDR3. Germline CDR1 and CDR2: SGHNT and YYREEE (reference sequence). CDR3 amino acids: CASTFGDWLGANVLTF. The CDR3 DNA is TGTGCCAGCACCTTCGGGGACTGGCTTGGGGCCAACGTCCTGACTTTC.

The chain carries TRBV5-1 and TRBJ2-5; TRBD2 aligns across 10 bases. CDR1 is SGHRS and CDR2 is YFSETQ in the germline V gene. CDR3 length: 14 amino acids. The junction had 2 bases not matched to a gene; V was cut back by 3 bases and J by 3 bases. Written as DNA, the CDR3 is TGCGCCAGCAGCTCCGGACTAGCGGAAGAGACCCAGTACTTC. Translation: CASSSGLAEETQYF.

V gene TRBV24-1 combines with J gene TRBJ1-2; a possible D gene is TRBD1 (5 bases). The CDR3 consists of 15 residues. The germline gives CDR1 KGHDR, CDR2 SFDVKD. The V end lost 2 bases, the J end lost 0 bases, and 9 bases lay between the germline ends. CDR3 in DNA: TGTGCCACCAGTGATTCCAGGGAGGCTAACTATGGCTACACCTTC. Translating it yields CATSDSREANYGYTF.

This clone has just one count. The chain recombines TRBV5-8 with TRBJ1-4; 7 bases map to TRBD1. Germline assignment: CDR1 SGHTS and CDR2 YDEGEE. The V segment lost 4 bases and the J segment 4 bases; nucleotides outside the gene matches: 4. This CDR3 has 14 residues. DNA of the CDR3: TGTGCCAGCAGCCTTCGACAGGGTAATGAAAAACTGTTTTTT. Translation: CASSLRQGNEKLFF. Variable domain in full (rest from reference TRBV5-8 and TRBJ1-4): EAGVTQSPTHLIKTRGQQATLRCSPISGHTSVYWYQQALGLGLQFLLWYDEGEERNRGNFPPRFSGRQFPNYSSELNVNALELEDSALYLCASSLRQGNEKLFFGSGTQLSVL.

This chain links TRBV23-1 with TRBJ2-7; TRBD1 aligns across 7 bases. TRBV23-1 is treated as an ORF (open reading frame) with a function not yet certain. Losses at the gene ends were 7 bases for V and 2 bases for J; bases not matched to a gene: 5. The CDR3 length is 13 residues. This chain's CDR3 is CASIGTAAYEQYF. The CDR3 coding sequence is TGCGCCAGCATAGGGACAGCAGCCTACGAGCAGTACTTC.

The chain recombines TRBV6-2 or TRBV6-3 with TRBJ2-1, with TRBD2 matching 11 bases. Germline loops: CDR1 MNHEY, CDR2 SVGEGT. The CDR3 loop spans 15 amino acids. Trimming at V came to 3 bases and at J to 8 bases, leaving 6 bases not matched to a gene. The CDR3 spells CASSYTSGRRYEQFF. In DNA, the CDR3 is TGTGCCAGCAGTTATACTAGCGGGAGAAGGTATGAGCAGTTCTTC.

This chain links TRBV6-4 with TRBJ1-2, with D hard to call. Germline V gene lookup returns CDR1 MRHNA and CDR2 SNTAGT. V lost 0 bases to trimming and J lost 6 bases, with 8 bases between them. CDR3 length: 13 residues. The CDR3 reads CASSDSGRNGYTF. CDR3 in DNA: TGTGCCAGCAGTGACTCGGGGAGGAATGGCTACACCTTC.

The V and J genes are TRBV5-8 and TRBJ2-3; D may be TRBD1 (5 bases). This CDR3 has 14 residues. Looked up from germline, CDR1 is SGHTS and CDR2 is YDEGEE. Trimming cost V 6 bases and J 5 bases, with 16 bases left between them. CDR3 nucleotide sequence: TGTGCCAGCATTTCTAGGGGCTGGGGAGATACGCAGTATTTT. It encodes CASISRGWGDTQYF.